This T cell receptor (beta chain) was sequenced during a study of T cell changes during pregnancy in multiple sclerosis. After removal of 10 bases from V and 4 bases from J, the junction contained 8 bases not matched to a gene. The germline gives CDR1 LNHDA, CDR2 SQIVND (reference sequence). The CDR3 has 14 amino acids. Sequencing was performed with immunoSEQ multiplex PCR; in TCRdb, only in-frame clones are kept and a portion is missing. The profile shows roughly 100,000 clones, about 90% of them singletons. Sequencing was performed on peripheral blood, taken before pregnancy. This sequence was found in a female donor with multiple sclerosis, enrolled in a pregnancy study. The V and J genes are TRBV19 and TRBJ2-1, with 9 bases fitting TRBD1. The CDR3 region is CATLGDRAYNEQFF. CDR3 nucleotide sequence: TGTGCCACCCTTGGGGACAGGGCATACAATGAGCAGTTCTTC.